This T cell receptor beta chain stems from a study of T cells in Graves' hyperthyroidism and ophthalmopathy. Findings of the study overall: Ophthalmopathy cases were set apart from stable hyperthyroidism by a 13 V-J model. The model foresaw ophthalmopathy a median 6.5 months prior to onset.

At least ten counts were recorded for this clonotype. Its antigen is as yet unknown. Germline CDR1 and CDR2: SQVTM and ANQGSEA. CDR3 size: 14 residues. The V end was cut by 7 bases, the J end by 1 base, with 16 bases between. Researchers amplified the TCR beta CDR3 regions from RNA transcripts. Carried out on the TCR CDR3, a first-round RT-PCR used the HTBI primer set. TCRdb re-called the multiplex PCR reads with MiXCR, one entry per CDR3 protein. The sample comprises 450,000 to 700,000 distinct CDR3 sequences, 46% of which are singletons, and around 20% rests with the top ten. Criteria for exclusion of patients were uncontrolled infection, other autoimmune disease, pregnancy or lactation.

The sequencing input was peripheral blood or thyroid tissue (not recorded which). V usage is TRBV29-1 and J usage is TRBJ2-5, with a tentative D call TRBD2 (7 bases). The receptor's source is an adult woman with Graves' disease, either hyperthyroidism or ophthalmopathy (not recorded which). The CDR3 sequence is CSAEGGSLQETQYF. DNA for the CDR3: TGCAGCGCCGAGGGGGGGAGCCTCCAAGAGACCCAGTACTTC. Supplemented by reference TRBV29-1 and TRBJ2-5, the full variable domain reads SAVISQKPSRDICQRGTSLTIQCQVDSQVTMMFWYRQQPGQSLTLIATANQGSEATYESGFVIDKFPISRPNLTFSTLTVSNMSPEDSSIYLCSAEGGSLQETQYFGPGTRLLVL.